This TCR beta chain came from a study of shared clonotypes between healthy human individuals. V was shortened by 4 bases and J by 4 bases, with 8 bases between the two germline ends. In germline, CDR1 is SEHNR, CDR2 FQNEAQ (reference sequence). There are 12 residues in the CDR3. In the case of this clone: Its target is not known.

Profiling relied on immunoSEQ multiplex PCR, and the TCRdb table lists in-frame clones only, not all of them. The table has a few million clones, over 85% seen once. Naive CD8 cells comprised CD45RO-negative, CCR7-positively selected cells, excluding terminally differentiated effector memory CD45RA+ cells. Notes on the study in general: Naive subsets generally exceeded memory subsets in estimated richness.

V usage is TRBV7-9 and J usage is TRBJ2-7; D gene unclear. Sequenced sample: naive CD8+ T cells from PBMCs. The receptor was derived from a man between 18 and 29 years old in good health. Some clones in this sample may be carry-over from other donors' samples. The CDR3 here is CASSSRRYEQYF. CDR3 bases: TGTGCCAGCAGCTCGCGGCGATACGAGCAGTACTTC.